This T cell receptor (beta chain) appears in the sequencing data of a study of long-term antiretroviral therapy in people with HIV. An immunoSEQ assay, version v3.0, was performed at survey level. Using immunoSEQ multiplex PCR, the repertoire was profiled, and TCRdb retains in-frame clones only, with some absent. The table has approximately 22,000 clones, around 80% seen once. In the case of this clone: Its antigen is not known.

Study outcomes and limitations: Dominant in the repertoire at all time points were clones expanded before ART.

The germline CDR1 and CDR2 sequences are MNHEY and SVGAGI. Trimming took off 7 bases at V and 3 bases at J, with 10 bases between the two ends. The CDR3 sequence is 13 residues long. This clonotype originated in a man between 18 and 29 years old with HIV. The chain couples TRBV6-5 to TRBJ1-3; D not resolved. The sequences come from unsorted PBMCs, collected 0.1 years before starting antiretroviral therapy. The DNA of the CDR3 is TGTGCCAGCAAACAAGGGCTTGGAAACACCATATATTTT. Translation gives CASKQGLGNTIYF.